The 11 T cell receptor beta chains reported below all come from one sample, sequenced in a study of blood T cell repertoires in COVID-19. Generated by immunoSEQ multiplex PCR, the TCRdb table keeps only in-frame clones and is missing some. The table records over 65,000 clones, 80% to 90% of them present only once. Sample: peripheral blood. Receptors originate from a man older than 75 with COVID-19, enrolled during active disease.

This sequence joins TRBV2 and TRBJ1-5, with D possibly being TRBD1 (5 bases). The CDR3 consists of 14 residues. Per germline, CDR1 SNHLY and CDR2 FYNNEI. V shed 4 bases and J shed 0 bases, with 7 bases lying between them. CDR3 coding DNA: TGTGCCAGCAGTGGACAGATTAGCAATCAGCCCCAGCATTTT. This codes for CASSGQISNQPQHF. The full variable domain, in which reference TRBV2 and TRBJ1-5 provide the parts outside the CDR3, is EPEVTQTPSHQVTQMGQEVILRCVPISNHLYFYWYRQILGQKVEFLVSFYNNEISEKSEIFDDQFSVERPDGSNFTLKIRSTKLEDSAMYFCASSGQISNQPQHFGDGTRLSIL.

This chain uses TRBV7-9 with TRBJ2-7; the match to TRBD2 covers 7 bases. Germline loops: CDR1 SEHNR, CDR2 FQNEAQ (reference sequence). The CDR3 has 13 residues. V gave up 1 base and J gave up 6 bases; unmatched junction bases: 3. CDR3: CASSLVGGGEQYF. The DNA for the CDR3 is TGTGCCAGCAGCTTAGTCGGCGGGGGCGAGCAGTACTTC. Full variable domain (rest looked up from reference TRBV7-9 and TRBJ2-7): DTGVSQNPRHKITKRGQNVTFRCDPISEHNRLYWYRQTLGQGPEFLTYFQNEAQLEKSRLLSDRFSAERPKGSFSTLEIQRTEQGDSAMYLCASSLVGGGEQYFGPGTRLTVT.

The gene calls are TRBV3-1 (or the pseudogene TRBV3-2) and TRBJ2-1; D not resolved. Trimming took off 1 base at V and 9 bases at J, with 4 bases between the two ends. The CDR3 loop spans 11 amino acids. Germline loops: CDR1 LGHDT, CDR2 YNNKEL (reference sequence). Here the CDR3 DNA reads TGTGCCAGCAGCCAAGCCGGTGAGCAGTTCTTC. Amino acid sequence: CASSQAGEQFF.

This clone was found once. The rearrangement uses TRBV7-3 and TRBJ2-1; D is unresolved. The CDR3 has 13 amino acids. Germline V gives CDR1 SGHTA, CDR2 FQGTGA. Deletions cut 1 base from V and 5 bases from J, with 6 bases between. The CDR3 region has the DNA TGTGCCAGCAGCTTAATCTTCGACAATGAGCAGTTCTTC. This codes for CASSLIFDNEQFF.

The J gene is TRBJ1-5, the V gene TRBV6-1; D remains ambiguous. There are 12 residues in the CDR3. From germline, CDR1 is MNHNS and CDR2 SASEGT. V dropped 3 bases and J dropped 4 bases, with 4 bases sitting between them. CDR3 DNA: TGTGCCAGCAGTGATCGGAATCAGCCCCAGCATTTT. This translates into CASSDRNQPQHF.

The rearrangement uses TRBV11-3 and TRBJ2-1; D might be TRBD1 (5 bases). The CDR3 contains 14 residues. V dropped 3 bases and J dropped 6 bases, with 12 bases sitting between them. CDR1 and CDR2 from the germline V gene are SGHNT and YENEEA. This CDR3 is CASSFDRYSNEQFF. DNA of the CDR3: TGTGCCAGCAGCTTCGACAGATATAGCAATGAGCAGTTCTTC.

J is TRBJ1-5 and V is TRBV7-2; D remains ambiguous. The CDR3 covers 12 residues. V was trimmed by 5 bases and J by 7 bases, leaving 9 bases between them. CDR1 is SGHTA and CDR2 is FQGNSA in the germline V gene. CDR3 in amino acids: CASSLHGQPQHF. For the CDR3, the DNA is TGTGCCAGCAGCCTCCATGGCCAGCCCCAGCATTTT. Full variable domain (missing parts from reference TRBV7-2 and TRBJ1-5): GAGVSQSPSNKVTEKGKDVELRCDPISGHTALYWYRQSLGQGLEFLIYFQGNSAPDKSGLPSDRFSAERTGGSVSTLTIQRTQQEDSAVYLCASSLHGQPQHFGDGTRLSIL.

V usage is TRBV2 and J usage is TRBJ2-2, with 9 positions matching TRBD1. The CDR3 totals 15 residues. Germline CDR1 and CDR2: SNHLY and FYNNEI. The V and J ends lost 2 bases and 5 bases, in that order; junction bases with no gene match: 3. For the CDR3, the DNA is TGTGCCAGCAGTGAACGACAGGGGGGAACCGGGGAGCTGTTTTTT. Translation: CASSERQGGTGELFF.

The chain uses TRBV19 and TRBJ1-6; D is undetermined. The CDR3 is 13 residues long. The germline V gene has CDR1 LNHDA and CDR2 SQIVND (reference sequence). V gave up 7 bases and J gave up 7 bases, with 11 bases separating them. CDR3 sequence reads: CASNSARNSPLHF. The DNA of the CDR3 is TGTGCCAGTAATTCAGCGAGGAATTCACCCCTCCACTTT. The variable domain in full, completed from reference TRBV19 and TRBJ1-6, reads DGGITQSPKYLFRKEGQNVTLSCEQNLNHDAMYWYRQDPGQGLRLIYYSQIVNDFQKGDIAEGYSVSREKKESFPLTVTSAQKNPTAFYLCASNSARNSPLHFGNGTRLTVT.

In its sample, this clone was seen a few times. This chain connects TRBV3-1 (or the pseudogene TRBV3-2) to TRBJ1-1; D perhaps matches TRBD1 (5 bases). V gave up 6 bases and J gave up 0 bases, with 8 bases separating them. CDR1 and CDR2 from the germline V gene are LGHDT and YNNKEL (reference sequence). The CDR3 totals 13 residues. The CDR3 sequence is CASRQTVNTEAFF. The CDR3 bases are TGTGCCAGCAGACAGACAGTGAACACTGAAGCTTTCTTT.

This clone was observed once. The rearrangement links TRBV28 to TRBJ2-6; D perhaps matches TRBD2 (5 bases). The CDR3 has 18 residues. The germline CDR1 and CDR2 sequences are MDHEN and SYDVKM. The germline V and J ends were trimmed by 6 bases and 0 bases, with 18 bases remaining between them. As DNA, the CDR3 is TGTGCCAGCAGCCTATCCGGGATCTTAAACTCTGGGGCCAACGTCCTGACTTTC. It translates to CASSLSGILNSGANVLTF.